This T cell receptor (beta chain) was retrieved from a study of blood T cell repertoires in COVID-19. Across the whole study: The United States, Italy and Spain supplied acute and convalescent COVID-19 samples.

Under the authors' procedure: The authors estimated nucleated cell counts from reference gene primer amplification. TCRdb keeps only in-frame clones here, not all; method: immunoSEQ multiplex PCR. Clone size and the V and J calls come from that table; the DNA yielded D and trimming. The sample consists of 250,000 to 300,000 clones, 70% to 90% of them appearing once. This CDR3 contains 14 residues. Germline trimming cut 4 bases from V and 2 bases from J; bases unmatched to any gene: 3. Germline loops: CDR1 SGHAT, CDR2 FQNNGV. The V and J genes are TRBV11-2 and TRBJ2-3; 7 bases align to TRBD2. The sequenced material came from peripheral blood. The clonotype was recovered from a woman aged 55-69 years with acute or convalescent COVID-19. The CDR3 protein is CASSWEGNTDTQYF. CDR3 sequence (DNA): TGTGCCAGCAGCTGGGAGGGGAACACAGATACGCAGTATTTT.